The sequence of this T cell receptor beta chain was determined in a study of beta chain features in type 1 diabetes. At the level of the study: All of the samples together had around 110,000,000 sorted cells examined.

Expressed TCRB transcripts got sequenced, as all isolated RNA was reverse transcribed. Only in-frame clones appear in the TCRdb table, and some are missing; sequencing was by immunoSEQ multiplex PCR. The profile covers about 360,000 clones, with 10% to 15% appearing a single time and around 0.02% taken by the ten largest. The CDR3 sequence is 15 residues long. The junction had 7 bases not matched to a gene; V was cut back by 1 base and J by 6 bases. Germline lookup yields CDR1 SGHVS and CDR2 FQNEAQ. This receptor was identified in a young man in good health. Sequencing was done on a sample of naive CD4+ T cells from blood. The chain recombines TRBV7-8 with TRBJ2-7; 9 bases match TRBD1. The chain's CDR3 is CASSLGPDRGFEQYF. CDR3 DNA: TGTGCCAGCAGCTTAGGTCCGGACAGGGGATTCGAGCAGTACTTC.